The 25 T cell receptor beta chains presented below share a single source sample, sequenced in a study of shared clonotypes between healthy human individuals. The protocol was immunoSEQ multiplex PCR, while the TCRdb copy is restricted to in-frame clones and leaves out a portion. The sample contains about 680,000 clones, about 92% of which appear only once. The naive CD8 population came from CD45RO-negative cells selected for CCR7, without terminally differentiated effector memory CD45RA+ cells. The sequencing sample was made of naive CD8+ T cells sorted from blood. These receptors originate from a man aged 30 to 39 in good health.

This clone has just a few counts. This chain links TRBV29-1 with TRBJ2-3; 8 bases are shared with TRBD1. The CDR3 is made up of 17 amino acids. Germline V lookup: CDR1 SQVTM, CDR2 ANQGSEA. V lost 2 bases, J lost 2 bases, and 12 bases stayed unmatched. CDR3 DNA sequence: TGCAGCGTTGAACAGGGGGCCGCATTACTCAACACAGATACGCAGTATTTT. Amino acid sequence: CSVEQGAALLNTDTQYF.

The CDR3 is CASSITRGGNTEAFF. CDR3 in DNA: TGTGCCAGTAGTATTACGAGGGGAGGGAACACTGAAGCTTTCTTT. This chain links TRBV19 with TRBJ1-1, with D maybe TRBD1 (5 bases). The length of the CDR3 is 15 residues. Germline V gives CDR1 LNHDA, CDR2 SQIVND (reference sequence). The V end lost 3 bases, the J end lost 1 base, and 12 bases lay between the germline ends.

The V call is TRBV12-5, the J call TRBJ2-1; 10 bases map to TRBD2. V shed 6 bases, J shed 5 bases, and the junction held 7 bases outside the gene matches. The CDR3 is made up of 15 amino acids. The V gene's germline CDR1 is LGHNT and CDR2 FRNRAP. The CDR3 here is CASGKTSGFNNEQFF. DNA for the CDR3: TGTGCTAGTGGCAAGACTAGCGGGTTTAACAATGAGCAGTTCTTC.

This chain connects TRBV28 to TRBJ2-1; possible D gene TRBD1, 6 bases. V was trimmed by 3 bases and J by 6 bases, leaving 12 bases between them. The germline CDR1 and CDR2 sequences are MDHEN and SYDVKM. The CDR3 length is 14 residues. CDR3 loop: CASSFTTGPNEQFF. In nucleotides, the CDR3 is TGTGCCAGCAGTTTTACGACAGGACCCAATGAGCAGTTCTTC.

V gene TRBV2 combines with J gene TRBJ2-7; D is uncertain. CDR1 and CDR2 (germline): SNHLY, FYNNEI. V shed 3 bases and J shed 3 bases, with 9 bases lying between them. There are 13 residues in the CDR3. This chain's CDR3 is CASSEGDIYEQYF. CDR3 sequence (DNA): TGTGCCAGCAGTGAGGGTGACATCTACGAGCAGTACTTC. Full variable domain (outside the CDR3, taken from reference TRBV2 and TRBJ2-7): EPEVTQTPSHQVTQMGQEVILRCVPISNHLYFYWYRQILGQKVEFLVSFYNNEISEKSEIFDDQFSVERPDGSNFTLKIRSTKLEDSAMYFCASSEGDIYEQYFGPGTRLTVT.

The V gene is TRBV7-9, the J gene TRBJ2-1; D unresolved. Germline V gene data show CDR1 as SEHNR and CDR2 as FQNEAQ (reference sequence). V was shortened by 5 bases and J by 3 bases, with 8 bases between the two germline ends. The CDR3 extends over 13 amino acids. CDR3 nucleotides: TGTGCCAGCAGCCCTCCGGGCTACAATGAGCAGTTCTTC. This codes for CASSPPGYNEQFF.

V and J are TRBV29-1 and TRBJ2-3; TRBD2 agrees at 9 bases. The CDR3 sequence is 16 residues long. Germline V lookup: CDR1 SQVTM, CDR2 ANQGSEA. With 0 bases clipped from V and 2 bases from J, the junction kept 6 bases outside the gene matches. CDR3 sequence reads: CSVEEISGSITDTQYF. The CDR3 DNA sequence: TGCAGCGTTGAAGAGATTAGCGGGAGTATCACAGATACGCAGTATTTT.

This chain joins TRBV6-1 and TRBJ2-3, with 11 nucleotides matching TRBD2. Germline V lookup: CDR1 MNHNS, CDR2 SASEGT. Losses at the gene ends were 2 bases for V and 2 bases for J; bases not matched to a gene: 3. The length of the CDR3 is 16 residues. The CDR3 here is CASSEIAGGNTDTQYF. CDR3 in DNA: TGTGCCAGCAGTGAAATAGCGGGAGGGAACACAGATACGCAGTATTTT.

This clone was seen a single time. The rearrangement joins TRBV6-5 to TRBJ2-7, with 9 bases identical to TRBD2. The length of the CDR3 is 15 residues. Unmatched junction bases numbered 7, after V lost 6 bases and J lost 1 base. CDR1 MNHEY and CDR2 SVGAGI come from the germline V gene. The CDR3 nucleotides are TGTGCCAGCAGCCCTCTTAGCGGGAGATCCTACGAGCAGTACTTC. Translated: CASSPLSGRSYEQYF.

This clone has more than one count but fewer than ten. The chain is built from TRBV2 and TRBJ2-1; tentative D call: TRBD2 (6 bases). The V end lost 4 bases, the J end lost 5 bases, and 18 bases lay between the germline ends. The CDR3 spans 16 residues. Germline lookup yields CDR1 SNHLY and CDR2 FYNNEI. As DNA, the CDR3 is TGTGCCAGCAGTGGACTAGACCCAGGGAGCCACAATGAGCAGTTCTTC. Protein product: CASSGLDPGSHNEQFF.

This sequence joins TRBV6-5 and TRBJ2-7, with D possibly matching TRBD1 (7 bases). Trimming removed 2 bases at V and 6 bases at J, with 14 bases between. CDR3 length: 14 amino acids. Germline-derived CDR1 and CDR2 are MNHEY and SVGAGI. Here the CDR3 reads CASSYLSGGLEQYF. The CDR3 DNA reads as TGTGCCAGCAGTTACCTATCAGGGGGGCTCGAGCAGTACTTC.

V gene TRBV5-4 combines with J gene TRBJ1-5, with 7 bases that match TRBD1. Germline V gene lookup returns CDR1 SGHNT and CDR2 YYREEE (reference sequence). The CDR3 spans 16 residues. Trimming removed 0 bases from V and 4 bases from J; junction bases left unmatched: 7. The CDR3 here is CASSLVTGQINQPQHF. In DNA form, the CDR3 reads TGTGCCAGCAGCTTGGTTACGGGACAGATAAATCAGCCCCAGCATTTT.

The V and J genes are TRBV5-1 and TRBJ2-3; 8 bases fit TRBD2. The ends lost 4 bases at V and 0 bases at J; junction bases unmatched: 16. The CDR3 consists of 19 residues. Germline CDR1 is SGHRS and CDR2 is YFSETQ. The CDR3 region has the DNA TGCGCCAGCAGCGGAATGGGGACTAGAATAACGTCAAGCACAGATACGCAGTATTTT. Its translation: CASSGMGTRITSSTDTQYF.

DNA of the CDR3: TGTGCCAGCAGTTTTGACATACCGTCCTACAATGAGCAGTTCTTC. Translated, it gives CASSFDIPSYNEQFF. The rearrangement uses TRBV7-1 and TRBJ2-1; no firm D call. TRBV7-1 is noted as an ORF with a role that remains uncertain. V dropped 6 bases and J dropped 1 base, with 13 bases sitting between them. This CDR3 is built from 15 residues.

The genes are TRBV29-1 and TRBJ2-1, with 8 bases identical to TRBD1. V lost 4 bases and J lost 7; bases outside the gene matches: 9. Germline V gives CDR1 SQVTM, CDR2 ANQGSEA. CDR3 length: 14 amino acids. The CDR3 region is CSVVRGQGLNEQFF. The DNA of the CDR3 is TGCAGCGTTGTGAGAGGACAGGGTCTGAATGAGCAGTTCTTC.

This chain joins TRBV27 and TRBJ2-7; 8 bases map to TRBD2. This CDR3 spans 16 amino acids. Germline trimming cut 1 base from V and 5 bases from J; bases unmatched to any gene: 10. The germline gives CDR1 MNHEY, CDR2 SMNVEV (reference sequence). This CDR3 is CASSLFPGLGPHEQYF. The CDR3 DNA reads TGTGCCAGCAGTTTATTCCCGGGACTAGGCCCCCACGAGCAGTACTTC.

The genes are TRBV9 and TRBJ2-1, with TRBD2 identical over 10 bases. The length of the CDR3 is 14 residues. V lost 0 bases and J lost 6; bases outside the gene matches: 0. CDR1 and CDR2 (germline): SGDLS, YYNGEE. CDR3 in amino acids: CASSVGTSGNEQFF. Here the CDR3 DNA reads TGTGCCAGCAGCGTAGGGACTAGCGGCAATGAGCAGTTCTTC.

V gene TRBV4-1 combines with J gene TRBJ2-6; D ambiguous. V gave up 2 bases and J gave up 0 bases, with 8 bases separating them. Per germline, CDR1 MGHRA and CDR2 YSYEKL. The CDR3 is 16 residues long. DNA for the CDR3: TGCGCCAGCAGCCAACACACTGACTCTGGGGCCAACGTCCTGACTTTC. Its translation: CASSQHTDSGANVLTF.

The rearrangement joins TRBV19 to TRBJ2-7; weak D call: TRBD1 (5 bases). The CDR3 length is 15 residues. The V gene lost 3 bases and the J gene lost 3 bases, with 15 bases spanning the gap. Germline V gene data show CDR1 as LNHDA and CDR2 as SQIVND (reference sequence). As DNA, the CDR3 is TGTGCCAGTAGTATTGGCCAGGGTTTCTTCTACGAGCAGTACTTC. This sequence encodes CASSIGQGFFYEQYF.

The J gene is TRBJ1-4, the V gene TRBV10-2; D gene ambiguous. V shed 6 bases and J shed 8 bases, with 7 bases lying between them. Looked up from germline, CDR1 is WSHSY and CDR2 is SAAADI. The CDR3 runs to 11 residues. The chain's CDR3 is CASRGSEKLFF. The DNA of the CDR3 is TGCGCCAGCAGGGGGAGCGAAAAACTGTTTTTT.

This sequence joins TRBV19 and TRBJ2-1, with TRBD1 matching 7 bases. The V segment lost 3 bases and the J segment 0 bases; nucleotides outside the gene matches: 2. The CDR3 spans 15 residues. Germline V gene sequence: CDR1 LNHDA, CDR2 SQIVND (reference sequence). The CDR3 nucleotides read TGTGCCAGTAGTATTGGGACAGACTCCTACAATGAGCAGTTCTTC. It codes for CASSIGTDSYNEQFF.

This chain connects TRBV7-9 to TRBJ2-3; D remains unclear. CDR1 and CDR2 from the germline V gene are SEHNR and FQNEAQ (reference sequence). The CDR3 is 13 amino acids. V was trimmed by 5 bases and J by 1 base, leaving 7 bases between them. CDR3 nucleotide sequence: TGTGCCAGCAGCCCGGTAGGCACAGATACGCAGTATTTT. Its translation is CASSPVGTDTQYF.

The CDR3 sequence is CASSLSRGGNQPQHF. CDR3 sequence (DNA): TGTGCCAGCAGTTTGAGCAGGGGGGGCAATCAGCCCCAGCATTTT. J is TRBJ1-5 and V is TRBV28, with 7 bases aligning to TRBD1. The CDR3 has 15 residues. The germline V gene has CDR1 MDHEN and CDR2 SYDVKM. After removal of 3 bases from V and 2 bases from J, the junction contained 4 bases not matched to a gene.

CDR3 sequence (DNA): TGTGCCAGCAGCCCCCTAGCGGGAGGGCCCACAGATACGCAGTATTTT. Its translation: CASSPLAGGPTDTQYF. The J gene is TRBJ2-3, the V gene TRBV9; TRBD2 agrees at 12 bases. V was clipped by 4 bases and J by 2 bases; unmatched bases: 5. The CDR3 loop spans 16 amino acids. Germline CDR1 and CDR2: SGDLS and YYNGEE.

This chain links TRBV7-6 with TRBJ2-2, with 10 positions matching TRBD2. The CDR3 is 16 amino acids. Germline V gives CDR1 SGHVS, CDR2 FNYEAQ. The ends lost 5 bases at V and 5 bases at J; junction bases unmatched: 8. This chain's CDR3 is CASSRTSGPGTGELFF. DNA of the CDR3: TGTGCCAGCAGCCGGACTAGCGGACCGGGGACCGGGGAGCTGTTTTTT.